The clone carrying this T cell receptor beta chain was recorded many times. TCRdb reprocessed the RT-PCR reads via MiXCR and lists one record per CDR3 protein. The data hold more than 550,000 distinct CDR3 sequences, with approximately 14% observed a single time. Trimming removed 6 bases at V and 3 bases at J, with 9 bases between. Germline V gives CDR1 MNHEY, CDR2 SVGAGI. The CDR3 is made up of 12 amino acids. This TCR was recovered from a female donor in good health, serving as a healthy control. The V gene is TRBV6-5, the J gene TRBJ2-7; D remains ambiguous. Sequences were obtained from memory CD4+ T cells from blood. As DNA, the CDR3 is TGTGCCAGCAGGCTCTCCGACTACGAGCAGTACTTC. As protein: CASRLSDYEQYF.